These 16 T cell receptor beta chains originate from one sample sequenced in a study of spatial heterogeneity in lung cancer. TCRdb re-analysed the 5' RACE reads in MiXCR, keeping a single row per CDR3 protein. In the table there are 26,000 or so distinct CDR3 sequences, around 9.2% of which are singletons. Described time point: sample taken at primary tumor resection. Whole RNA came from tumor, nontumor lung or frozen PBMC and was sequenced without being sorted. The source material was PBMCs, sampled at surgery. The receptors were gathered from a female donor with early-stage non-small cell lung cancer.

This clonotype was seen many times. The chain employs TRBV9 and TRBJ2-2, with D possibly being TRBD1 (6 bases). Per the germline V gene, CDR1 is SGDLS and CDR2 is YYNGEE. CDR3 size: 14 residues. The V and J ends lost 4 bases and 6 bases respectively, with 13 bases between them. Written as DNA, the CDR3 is TGTGCCAGCAGCTTCGGACAGCTAGCCGGGGAGCTGTTTTTT. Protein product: CASSFGQLAGELFF.

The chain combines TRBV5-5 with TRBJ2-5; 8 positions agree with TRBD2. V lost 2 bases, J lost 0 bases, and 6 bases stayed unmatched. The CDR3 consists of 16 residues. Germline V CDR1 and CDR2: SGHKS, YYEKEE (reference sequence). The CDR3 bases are TGTGCCAGCAGCTTAGGGACGGGAGGGAACCAAGAGACCCAGTACTTC. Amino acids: CASSLGTGGNQETQYF.

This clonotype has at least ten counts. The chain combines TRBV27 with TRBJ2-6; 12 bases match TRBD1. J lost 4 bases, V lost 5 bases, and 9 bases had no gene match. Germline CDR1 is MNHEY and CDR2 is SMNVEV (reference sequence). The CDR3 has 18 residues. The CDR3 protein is CASSTLPGQGAGANVLTF. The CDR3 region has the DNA TGTGCCAGCAGTACATTACCGGGACAGGGGGCAGGGGCCAACGTCCTGACTTTC.

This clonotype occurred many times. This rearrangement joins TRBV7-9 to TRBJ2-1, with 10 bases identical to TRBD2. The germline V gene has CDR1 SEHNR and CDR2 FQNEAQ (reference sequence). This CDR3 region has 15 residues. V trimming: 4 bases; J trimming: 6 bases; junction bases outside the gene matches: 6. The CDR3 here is CASSSTSGNPNEQFF. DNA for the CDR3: TGTGCCAGCAGCTCTACTAGCGGGAACCCCAATGAGCAGTTCTTC.

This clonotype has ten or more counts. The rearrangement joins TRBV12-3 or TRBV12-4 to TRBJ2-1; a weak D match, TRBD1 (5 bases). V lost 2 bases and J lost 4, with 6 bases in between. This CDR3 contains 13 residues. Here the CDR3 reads CASSLQGYNEQFF. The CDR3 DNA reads TGTGCCAGCAGTTTACAGGGTTACAATGAGCAGTTCTTC.

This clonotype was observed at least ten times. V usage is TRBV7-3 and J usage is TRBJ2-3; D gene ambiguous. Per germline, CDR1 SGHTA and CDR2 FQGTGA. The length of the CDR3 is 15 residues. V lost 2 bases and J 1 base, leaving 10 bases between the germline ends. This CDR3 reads CASSLSPSRTDTQYF. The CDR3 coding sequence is TGTGCCAGCAGCTTATCCCCGTCCCGCACAGATACGCAGTATTTT.

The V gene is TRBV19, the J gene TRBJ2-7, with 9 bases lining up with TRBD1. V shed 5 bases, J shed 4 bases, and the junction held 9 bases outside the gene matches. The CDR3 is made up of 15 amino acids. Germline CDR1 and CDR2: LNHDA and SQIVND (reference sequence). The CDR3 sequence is CASSANRGLIYEQYF. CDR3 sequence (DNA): TGTGCCAGTAGTGCCAACAGGGGGCTTATATACGAGCAGTACTTC.

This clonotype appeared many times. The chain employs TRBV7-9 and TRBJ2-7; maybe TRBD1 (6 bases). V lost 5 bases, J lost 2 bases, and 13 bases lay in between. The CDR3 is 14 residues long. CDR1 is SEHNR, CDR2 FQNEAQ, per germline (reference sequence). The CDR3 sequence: CASSVRGSTYEQYF. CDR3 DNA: TGTGCCAGCAGCGTCAGGGGATCAACCTACGAGCAGTACTTC.

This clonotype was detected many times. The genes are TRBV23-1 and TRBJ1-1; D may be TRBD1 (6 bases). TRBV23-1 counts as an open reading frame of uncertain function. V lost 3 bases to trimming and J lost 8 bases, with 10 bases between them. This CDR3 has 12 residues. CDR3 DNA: TGCGCCAGCAGTCAGTACAGGGCAGAAGCTTTCTTT. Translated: CASSQYRAEAFF.

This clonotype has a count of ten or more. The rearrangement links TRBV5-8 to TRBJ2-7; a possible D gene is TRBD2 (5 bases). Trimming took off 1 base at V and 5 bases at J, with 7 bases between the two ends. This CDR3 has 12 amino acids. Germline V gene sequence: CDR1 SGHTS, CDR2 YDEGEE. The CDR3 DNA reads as TGTGCCAGCAGCTTGACTAGGCACGAGCAGTACGTC. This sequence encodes CASSLTRHEQYV.

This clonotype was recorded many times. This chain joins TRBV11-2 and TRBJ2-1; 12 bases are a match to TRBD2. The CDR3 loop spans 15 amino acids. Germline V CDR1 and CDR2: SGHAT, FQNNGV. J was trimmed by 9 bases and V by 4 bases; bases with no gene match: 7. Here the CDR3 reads CASSSLAGGGFEQFF. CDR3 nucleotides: TGTGCCAGCAGCTCCCTAGCGGGAGGGGGCTTTGAGCAGTTCTTC.

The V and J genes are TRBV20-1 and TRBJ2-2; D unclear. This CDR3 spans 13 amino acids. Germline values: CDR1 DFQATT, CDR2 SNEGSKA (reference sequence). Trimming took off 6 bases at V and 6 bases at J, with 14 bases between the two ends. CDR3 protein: CSARAIFSGELFF. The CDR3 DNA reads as TGCAGTGCAAGGGCTATCTTTTCCGGGGAGCTGTTTTTT.

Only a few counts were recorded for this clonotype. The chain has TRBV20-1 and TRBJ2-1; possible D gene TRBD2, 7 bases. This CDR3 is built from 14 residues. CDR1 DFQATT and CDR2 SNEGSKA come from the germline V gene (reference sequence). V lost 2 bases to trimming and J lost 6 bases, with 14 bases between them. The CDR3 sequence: CSARFRGGTNEQFF. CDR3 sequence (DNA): TGCAGTGCTAGATTTAGGGGGGGGACCAATGAGCAGTTCTTC.

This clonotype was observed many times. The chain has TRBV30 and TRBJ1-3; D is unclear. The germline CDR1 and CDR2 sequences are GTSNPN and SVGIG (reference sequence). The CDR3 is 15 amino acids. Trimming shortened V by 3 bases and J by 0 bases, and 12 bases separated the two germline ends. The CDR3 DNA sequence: TGTGCCTGGAGGGGGTGGCGGACCTCTGGAAACACCATATATTTT. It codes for CAWRGWRTSGNTIYF.

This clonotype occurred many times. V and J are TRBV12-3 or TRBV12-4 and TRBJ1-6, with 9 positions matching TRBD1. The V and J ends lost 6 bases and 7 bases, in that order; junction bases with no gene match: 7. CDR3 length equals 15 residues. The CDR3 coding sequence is TGTGCCAGCAGACGTCCGACAGGGGGGAATTCACCCCTCCACTTT. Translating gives CASRRPTGGNSPLHF.

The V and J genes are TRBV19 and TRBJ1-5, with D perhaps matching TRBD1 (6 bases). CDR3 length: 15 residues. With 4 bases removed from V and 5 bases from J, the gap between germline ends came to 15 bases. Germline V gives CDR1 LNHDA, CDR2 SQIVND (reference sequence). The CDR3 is CASSKIQGKDQPQHF. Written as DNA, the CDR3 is TGTGCCAGTAGTAAGATACAGGGAAAGGATCAGCCCCAGCATTTT.